The 30 T cell receptor beta chains given below trace back to one sample, sequenced in a study of CD8+ T cells in alopecia areata. Extraction and reverse transcription of RNA yielded cDNA as the sequencing template. Data came from immunoSEQ multiplex PCR; TCRdb stores just in-frame clones and leaves some out. The data contain some 220,000 clones, around three fifths of them singletons. Described treatment: oral pan-JAK inhibitor, 5-10 mg twice daily. Sequenced material: CD4+ T cells sorted from blood, taken at week 4, from a patient treated with tofacitinib. Receptor source: a human donor with alopecia areata.

In this sample, this clone turned up a few times. The CDR3 DNA reads TGTGCCAGTAGTATATTAGCGGGGGCAGCAGGGGCCAACGTCCTGACTTTC. As protein: CASSILAGAAGANVLTF. This chain links TRBV19 with TRBJ2-6; 9 bases are shared with TRBD2. CDR3 length equals 17 residues. V lost 2 bases and J lost 4; bases outside the gene matches: 6. The germline gives CDR1 LNHDA, CDR2 SQIVND (reference sequence). The entire variable domain, with the rest obtained from reference TRBV19 and TRBJ2-6, is as follows: DGGITQSPKYLFRKEGQNVTLSCEQNLNHDAMYWYRQDPGQGLRLIYYSQIVNDFQKGDIAEGYSVSREKKESFPLTVTSAQKNPTAFYLCASSILAGAAGANVLTFGAGSRLTVL.

This clone has ten or more counts. CDR3 nucleotide sequence: TGTGCCAGCAGTTACGGGGGACACACAGATACGCAGTATTTT. Protein sequence: CASSYGGHTDTQYF. The V gene is TRBV7-9, the J gene TRBJ2-3; the D gene could be TRBD1 or TRBD2 (6 bases each). V lost 6 bases and J lost 2, with 12 bases in between. Germline V gives CDR1 SEHNR, CDR2 FQNEAQ (reference sequence). This CDR3 region has 14 residues.

The chain carries TRBV4-1 and TRBJ2-3; 10 positions match TRBD1. This CDR3 contains 17 residues. Germline values: CDR1 MGHRA, CDR2 YSYEKL. V gave up 5 bases and J gave up 2 bases; unmatched junction bases: 10. CDR3 amino acids: CASSYAPGQGDTDTQYF. DNA for the CDR3: TGCGCCAGCAGCTACGCGCCTGGACAGGGGGACACAGATACGCAGTATTTT.

This clone was counted only a few times. J is TRBJ2-3 and V is TRBV10-3, with D uncertain. V gave up 2 bases and J gave up 4 bases, with 10 bases separating them. Germline CDR1 ENHRY, CDR2 SYGVKD. This CDR3 spans 14 amino acids. The CDR3 is CAISEGISADTQYF. CDR3 coding DNA: TGTGCCATCAGTGAGGGGATTTCCGCAGATACGCAGTATTTT.

This clone came up once. The chain recombines TRBV2 with TRBJ2-5, with 8 bases matching TRBD1. The J segment lost 5 bases and the V segment lost 5 bases, leaving 7 bases of the junction unmatched. This CDR3 is 14 amino acids long. Germline V CDR1 and CDR2: SNHLY, FYNNEI. The CDR3 spells CASSRDRIGETQYF. The DNA of the CDR3 is TGTGCCAGCAGTCGGGACAGGATAGGGGAGACCCAGTACTTC.

The chain couples TRBV5-5 to TRBJ1-1, with a possible D match to TRBD1 (6 bases). Deletions cut 4 bases from V and 1 base from J, with 11 bases between. This CDR3 is built from 14 residues. In germline, CDR1 is SGHKS, CDR2 YYEKEE (reference sequence). The CDR3 bases are TGTGCCAGCAGCGCGAAACAGGGGAACACTGAAGCTTTCTTT. It encodes CASSAKQGNTEAFF.

The chain is built from TRBV13 and TRBJ2-1, with a possible D match to TRBD1 (7 bases). Per germline, CDR1 PRHDT and CDR2 FYEKMQ (reference sequence). The V and J ends lost 5 bases and 7 bases respectively, with 15 bases between them. This CDR3 spans 14 amino acids. CDR3 bases: TGTGCCAGCAGCCTCAGGGGGGCAGGGAATGAGCAGTTCTTC. Protein sequence: CASSLRGAGNEQFF.

This clone showed up just a few times. The chain links TRBV29-1 to TRBJ1-1, with D uncertain. Germline CDR1 and CDR2: SQVTM and ANQGSEA. The ends were cut back, 2 bases at V and 0 bases at J, with 7 bases in the middle. CDR3 length: 13 residues. The CDR3 reads CSVERSMNTEAFF. The CDR3 DNA is TGCAGCGTTGAAAGGTCTATGAACACTGAAGCTTTCTTT.

CDR3 sequence: CASSTCFGTMSINTEAFF. In DNA form, the CDR3 reads TGTGCCAGCAGCACGTGCTTCGGGACCATGTCGATAAACACTGAAGCTTTCTTT. The chain links TRBV21-1 to TRBJ1-1. TRBV21-1 is a pseudogene locus. The CDR3 length is 18 residues.

Only a few counts were recorded for this clone. V gene TRBV7-2 combines with J gene TRBJ2-4; 8 nucleotides match TRBD1. The germline CDR1 and CDR2 sequences are SGHTA and FQGNSA. The CDR3 consists of 15 residues. The junction had 9 bases not matched to a gene; V was cut back by 5 bases and J by 6 bases. The CDR3 nucleotides read TGTGCCAGCAGCAACGGACAGGGAGGAGGAAACATTCAGTACTTC. Protein sequence: CASSNGQGGGNIQYF.

The rearrangement uses TRBV5-6 and TRBJ2-5; tentative D call: TRBD1 (5 bases). The ends were cut back, 1 base at V and 3 bases at J, with 10 bases in the middle. Germline V gene lookup returns CDR1 SGHDT and CDR2 YYEEEE. This CDR3 has 14 residues. As DNA, the CDR3 is TGTGCCAGCAGCTTGCAGGGTACGGAAGAGACCCAGTACTTC. Translation: CASSLQGTEETQYF.

The rearrangement joins TRBV9 to TRBJ1-2; D is undetermined. The CDR3 has 13 amino acids. V was shortened by 6 bases and J by 3 bases, with 12 bases between the two germline ends. Germline assignment: CDR1 SGDLS and CDR2 YYNGEE. The CDR3 region is CASNGISDYGYTF. The CDR3 nucleotides read TGTGCCAGCAACGGGATTTCAGACTATGGCTACACCTTC.

This clone has only a few counts. The chain carries TRBV30 and TRBJ2-1; D perhaps matches TRBD1 (6 bases). The CDR3 contains 13 residues. Germline loops: CDR1 GTSNPN, CDR2 SVGIG (reference sequence). V lost 4 bases to trimming and J lost 4 bases, with 11 bases between them. This CDR3 is CAWNRAVYNEQFF. Written as DNA, the CDR3 is TGTGCCTGGAACAGGGCGGTTTACAATGAGCAGTTCTTC.

The V gene is TRBV11-2, the J gene TRBJ2-6; weak D call: TRBD2 (6 bases). Trimming pared 6 bases from V and 1 base from J, leaving 16 bases between. This CDR3 comprises 17 residues. The germline V gene has CDR1 SGHAT and CDR2 FQNNGV. The CDR3 spells CASRHPGRGSGANVLTF. In DNA, the CDR3 is TGTGCCAGCAGACACCCGGGGCGGGGTTCTGGGGCCAACGTCCTGACTTTC.

CDR3 loop: CASSLNRGQETQYF. CDR3 in DNA: TGTGCCAGCAGCCTTAACAGGGGTCAAGAGACCCAGTACTTC. The chain employs TRBV5-6 and TRBJ2-5; 7 positions match TRBD1. CDR3 length: 14 amino acids. J lost 2 bases, V lost 4 bases, and 5 bases had no gene match. CDR1 and CDR2 (germline): SGHDT, YYEEEE.

This clone was observed once. J is TRBJ2-1 and V is TRBV7-2; the match to TRBD2 covers 8 bases. Germline CDR1 SGHTA, CDR2 FQGNSA. With V trimmed by 4 bases and J by 4 bases, 3 bases remained unmatched. The CDR3 is 14 amino acids. This chain's CDR3 is CASSSGGAYNEQFF. CDR3 bases: TGTGCCAGCAGCTCCGGGGGGGCATACAATGAGCAGTTCTTC. Filled out from reference TRBV7-2 and TRBJ2-1, the complete variable domain reads GAGVSQSPSNKVTEKGKDVELRCDPISGHTALYWYRQSLGQGLEFLIYFQGNSAPDKSGLPSDRFSAERTGGSVSTLTIQRTQQEDSAVYLCASSSGGAYNEQFFGPGTRLTVL.

The J gene is TRBJ1-1, the V gene TRBV30; the D gene is possibly TRBD1 (5 bases). V was trimmed by 0 bases and J by 1 base, leaving 12 bases between them. The V gene's germline CDR1 is GTSNPN and CDR2 SVGIG (reference sequence). The CDR3 is made up of 15 amino acids. CDR3 region: CAWSVRSRANTEAFF. Here the CDR3 DNA reads TGTGCCTGGAGTGTACGTTCCAGGGCGAACACTGAAGCTTTCTTT.

V is TRBV30 and J is TRBJ1-2, with D possibly TRBD1 on 5 matching bases. CDR1 and CDR2 from the germline V gene are GTSNPN and SVGIG (reference sequence). The CDR3 contains 17 residues. V was clipped by 0 bases and J by 4 bases, with 21 bases between them. CDR3 amino acids: CAWSVGVYDRPAYGYTF. The CDR3, as DNA: TGTGCCTGGAGTGTAGGGGTGTACGACCGACCTGCCTATGGCTACACCTTC.

The chain links TRBV2 to TRBJ2-1; 8 positions agree with TRBD2. J gave up 6 bases and V 10 bases, and 11 bases lay outside the gene matches. The CDR3 covers 14 residues. Germline V lookup: CDR1 SNHLY, CDR2 FYNNEI. The CDR3 DNA reads TGTGCCACGTCCGAGACTAGCGTTGGCAATGAGCAGTTCTTC. It is translated as CATSETSVGNEQFF. Filled out from reference TRBV2 and TRBJ2-1, the complete variable domain reads EPEVTQTPSHQVTQMGQEVILRCVPISNHLYFYWYRQILGQKVEFLVSFYNNEISEKSEIFDDQFSVERPDGSNFTLKIRSTKLEDSAMYFCATSETSVGNEQFFGPGTRLTVL.

This clone was seen more than once but under ten times. This chain connects TRBV7-2 to TRBJ1-2, with TRBD1 as a possible D gene (5 bases). The length of the CDR3 is 13 residues. Germline CDR1 is SGHTA and CDR2 is FQGNSA. The V gene lost 5 bases and the J gene lost 13 bases, with 20 bases spanning the gap. CDR3 sequence reads: CASSPDRIMGGTF. CDR3 nucleotides: TGTGCCAGCAGCCCGGACCGTATTATGGGGGGCACCTTC.

This clone has a handful of counts. This chain joins TRBV10-3 and TRBJ2-7, with D hard to call. The CDR3 is made up of 11 amino acids. Germline V gene lookup returns CDR1 ENHRY and CDR2 SYGVKD. Trimming took off 2 bases at V and 2 bases at J, with 1 base between the two ends. CDR3 nucleotides: TGTGCCATCAGTGAGGCCTACGAGCAGTACTTC. Residues: CAISEAYEQYF.

This clone was seen a few times. The CDR3 DNA is TGCAGCGGGGGGGCAGCGGAACAGTTCTTC. Translating gives CSGGAAEQFF. J is TRBJ2-1 and V is TRBV29-1; either TRBD1 or TRBD2 may fit D (6 bases each). V shed 7 bases and J shed 13 bases, with 14 bases lying between them. The CDR3 spans 10 residues. Germline V CDR1 and CDR2: SQVTM, ANQGSEA.

This clone was seen more than once but under ten times. The chain uses TRBV2 and TRBJ1-5; a weak D match, TRBD1 (6 bases). CDR1 and CDR2 from the germline V gene are SNHLY and FYNNEI. Trimming took off 2 bases at V and 2 bases at J, with 13 bases between the two ends. This CDR3 is 16 amino acids long. In nucleotides, the CDR3 is TGTGCCAGCAGTGAAAGGTCCGGGGGCGGCAATCAGCCCCAGCATTTT. Its translation: CASSERSGGGNQPQHF.

This clone was picked up a small number of times. This chain links TRBV5-6 with TRBJ2-1, with 7 bases lining up with TRBD1. Germline assignment: CDR1 SGHDT and CDR2 YYEEEE. The ends lost 4 bases at V and 9 bases at J; junction bases unmatched: 10. The CDR3 sequence is 14 residues long. This chain's CDR3 is CASSDDRAAFEQFF. The CDR3 DNA reads TGTGCCAGCAGCGACGACAGGGCGGCGTTTGAGCAGTTCTTC.

This clone was counted a few times. J is TRBJ1-1 and V is TRBV7-2, with D perhaps TRBD1 (6 bases). Trimming stripped 2 bases from V and 0 bases from J, with 10 bases between. From germline, CDR1 is SGHTA and CDR2 FQGNSA. The CDR3 is made up of 15 amino acids. Written as DNA, the CDR3 is TGTGCCAGCAGCTTATTATGGGACATGAACACTGAAGCTTTCTTT. It codes for CASSLLWDMNTEAFF.

The chain combines TRBV5-1 with TRBJ2-7; 10 bases match TRBD1. V gave up 4 bases and J gave up 0 bases; unmatched junction bases: 16. The length of the CDR3 is 19 residues. Germline V CDR1 and CDR2: SGHRS, YFSETQ. CDR3 protein: CASSQSGTGASTDSYEQYF. CDR3 nucleotides: TGCGCCAGCAGCCAATCCGGGACAGGGGCTAGTACGGACTCCTACGAGCAGTACTTC.

V and J are TRBV5-6 and TRBJ1-1, with D uncertain. Trimming cost V 2 bases and J 1 base, with 6 bases left between them. CDR1 and CDR2 (germline): SGHDT, YYEEEE. The CDR3 contains 13 residues. In nucleotides, the CDR3 is TGTGCCAGCAGCTTCGGGTCGAACACTGAAGCTTTCTTT. This codes for CASSFGSNTEAFF.

The chain has TRBV7-2 and TRBJ1-6; the match to TRBD1 covers 9 bases. Germline V gene sequence: CDR1 SGHTA, CDR2 FQGNSA. V dropped 5 bases and J dropped 5; count of bases not matched to a gene: 4. The CDR3 spans 15 residues. CDR3 region: CASSQGQGNNSPLHF. The DNA for the CDR3 is TGTGCCAGCAGCCAAGGACAGGGGAATAATTCACCCCTCCACTTT.

The chain couples TRBV7-2 to TRBJ2-4; 7 bases fit TRBD1. CDR1 and CDR2 (germline): SGHTA, FQGNSA. J was trimmed by 16 bases and V by 5 bases; bases with no gene match: 17. This CDR3 comprises 14 residues. DNA for the CDR3: TGTGCCAGCAGCCAAATAGAGGGGGCCAGGATTGAATACTTC. Amino acids: CASSQIEGARIEYF. Full variable domain (missing parts from reference TRBV7-2 and TRBJ2-4): GAGVSQSPSNKVTEKGKDVELRCDPISGHTALYWYRQSLGQGLEFLIYFQGNSAPDKSGLPSDRFSAERTGGSVSTLTIQRTQQEDSAVYLCASSQIEGARIEYFGAGTRLSVL.

The gene calls are TRBV5-1 and TRBJ1-4; unclear D gene. V was cut by 0 bases and J by 3 bases, with 6 bases left in between. CDR3 length: 14 amino acids. The germline V gene encodes CDR1 SGHRS and CDR2 YFSETQ. The CDR3 DNA sequence: TGCGCCAGCAGCTTGGGCAGACCTAATGAAAAACTGTTTTTT. Translation: CASSLGRPNEKLFF.